This TCR beta chain was profiled in a study of cytomegalovirus exposure and HLA in healthy donors. There were likely unrecorded immune exposures, though donors were nominally healthy when sampled. The CDR3 consists of 18 residues. Trimming removed 4 bases at V and 3 bases at J, with 22 bases between. In germline, CDR1 is WNHNN, CDR2 SYGVQD (reference sequence). Study-level findings and limits: In a later analysis, V- and J-gene trimming of beta chains associated with a DCLRE1C missense variant, replicated independently. Researchers catalogued approximately 170 TCR beta chains as cytomegalovirus-associated. Highly shared variants forming one cluster were likely a sequencing artifact.

PCR amplification relied on 60 Vbeta primers (plus 13 Jbeta primers). Only in-frame clones appear in the TCRdb table, and some are missing; sequencing was by immunoSEQ multiplex PCR. The table for this sample gives some 150,000 clones. In regard to this clone: Its antigen is still unknown.

The sample was PBMCs. The chain uses TRBV10-1 and TRBJ1-5; D perhaps matches TRBD1 (6 bases). This receptor was identified in a young woman in good health and CMV-seropositive. The CDR3 loop reads CASSGGISTGSANQPQHF. In nucleotides, the CDR3 is TGCGCCAGCAGTGGGGGGATTTCTACAGGGTCGGCCAATCAGCCCCAGCATTTT.